This T cell receptor (beta chain) was captured in a study of regulatory T cells in long-lasting Graves disease. Study results and caveats: Persistent disease preferred TRBV28, TRBJ1-2 and TRBJ2-5; new disease, TRBV20-1 and TRBJ2-1.

Time point denoted: newly diagnosed GD, antithyroid drugs for less than 3 months. RNA from PBMCs was the source of the TCR library. Investigators prepared the TCR beta libraries by applying iRepertoire HTBI primers and Arm-PCR of CDR3 regions. From the multiplex PCR reads, TCRdb called clonotypes with MiXCR, one entry per CDR3 protein. The sample shows more than 300,000 distinct CDR3 sequences, roughly a sixth of them seen only once. This clonotype occurred a few times. Its specificity is unknown. Looked up from germline, CDR1 is SQVTM and CDR2 is ANQGSEA. The CDR3 covers 15 residues. Trimming took off 5 bases at V and 0 bases at J, with 16 bases between the two ends.

The chain recombines TRBV29-1 with TRBJ1-2; possibly TRBD1 for D (6 bases). Material: peripheral blood mononuclear cells (PBMCs), obtained at new diagnosis, from a patient treated with antithyroid drugs. This TCR was sampled from a female donor with Graves disease. The CDR3 sequence: CSVLGGQISNYGYTF. The CDR3, as DNA: TGCAGCGTTCTAGGGGGTCAAATCTCTAACTATGGCTACACCTTC.